Reported below is one T cell receptor beta chain. The assay was immunoSEQ multiplex PCR, and TCRdb's table has in-frame clones only and misses some. The sample consists of fewer than 200,000 clones, 88% of them appearing once. This sample is drawn from a study of blood T cell repertoires in COVID-19. Germline lookup yields CDR1 SGHTA and CDR2 FQGTGA. The CDR3 is 15 residues long. J was trimmed by 6 bases and V by 5 bases; bases with no gene match: 5. Sequencing was carried out using peripheral blood. The sequence came from a man aged 45-60 years who had recovered from COVID-19. The chain combines TRBV7-3 with TRBJ2-3, with 13 positions matching TRBD2. CDR3 loop: CASSQGLAGPDTQYF. CDR3 coding DNA: TGTGCCAGCAGCCAGGGACTAGCGGGGCCCGATACGCAGTATTTT.